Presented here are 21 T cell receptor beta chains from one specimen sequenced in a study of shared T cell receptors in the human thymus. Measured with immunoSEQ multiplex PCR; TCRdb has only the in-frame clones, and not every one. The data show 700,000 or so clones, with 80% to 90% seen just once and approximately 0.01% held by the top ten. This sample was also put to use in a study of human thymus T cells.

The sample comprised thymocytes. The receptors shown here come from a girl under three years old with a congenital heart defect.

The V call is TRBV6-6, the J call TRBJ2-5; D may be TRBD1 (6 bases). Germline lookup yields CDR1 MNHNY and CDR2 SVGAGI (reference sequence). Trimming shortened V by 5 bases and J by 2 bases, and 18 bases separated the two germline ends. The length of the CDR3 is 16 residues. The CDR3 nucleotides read TGTGCCAGCAGTCCCGGTCCGACAGGCACTCAAGAGACCCAGTACTTC. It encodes CASSPGPTGTQETQYF.

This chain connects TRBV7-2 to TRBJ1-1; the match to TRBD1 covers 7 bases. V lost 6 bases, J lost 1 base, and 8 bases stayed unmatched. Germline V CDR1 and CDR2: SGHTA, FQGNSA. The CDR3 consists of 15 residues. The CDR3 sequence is CASRNRQGSNTEAFF. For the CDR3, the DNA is TGTGCCAGCAGGAACCGACAGGGATCGAACACTGAAGCTTTCTTT. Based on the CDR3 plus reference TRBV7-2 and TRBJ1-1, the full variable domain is GAGVSQSPSNKVTEKGKDVELRCDPISGHTALYWYRQSLGQGLEFLIYFQGNSAPDKSGLPSDRFSAERTGGSVSTLTIQRTQQEDSAVYLCASRNRQGSNTEAFFGQGTRLTVV.

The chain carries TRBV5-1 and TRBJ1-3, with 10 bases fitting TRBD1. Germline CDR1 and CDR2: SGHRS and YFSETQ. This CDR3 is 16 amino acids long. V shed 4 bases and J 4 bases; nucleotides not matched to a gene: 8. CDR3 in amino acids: CASSASGTGEGNTIYF. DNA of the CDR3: TGCGCCAGCAGCGCTTCCGGGACAGGGGAGGGAAACACCATATATTTT.

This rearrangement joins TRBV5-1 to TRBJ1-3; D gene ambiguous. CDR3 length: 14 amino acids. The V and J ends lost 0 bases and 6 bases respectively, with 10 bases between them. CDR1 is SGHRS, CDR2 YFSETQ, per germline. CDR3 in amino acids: CASSLEAAENTIYF. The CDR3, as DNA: TGCGCCAGCAGCTTGGAGGCTGCGGAAAACACCATATATTTT.

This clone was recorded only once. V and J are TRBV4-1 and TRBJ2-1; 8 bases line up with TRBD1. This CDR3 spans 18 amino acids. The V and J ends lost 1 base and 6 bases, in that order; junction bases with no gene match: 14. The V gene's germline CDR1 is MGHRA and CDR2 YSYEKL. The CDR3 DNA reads TGCGCCAGCAGCCAAGTTTACCGGGGACAGGATATCCCCAATGAGCAGTTCTTC. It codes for CASSQVYRGQDIPNEQFF.

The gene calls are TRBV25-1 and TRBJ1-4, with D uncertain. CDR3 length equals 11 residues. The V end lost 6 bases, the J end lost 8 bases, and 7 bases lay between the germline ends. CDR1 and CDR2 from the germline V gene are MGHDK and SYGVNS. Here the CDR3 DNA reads TGTGCCAGCAGGGAGCAAGAAAAACTGTTTTTT. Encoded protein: CASREQEKLFF.

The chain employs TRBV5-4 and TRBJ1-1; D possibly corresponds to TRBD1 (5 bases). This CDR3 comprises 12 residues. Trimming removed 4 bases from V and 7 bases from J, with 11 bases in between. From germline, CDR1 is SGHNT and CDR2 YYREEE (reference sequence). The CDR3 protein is CASSAGPDEAFF. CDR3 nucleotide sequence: TGTGCCAGCAGCGCGGGGCCAGATGAAGCTTTCTTT.

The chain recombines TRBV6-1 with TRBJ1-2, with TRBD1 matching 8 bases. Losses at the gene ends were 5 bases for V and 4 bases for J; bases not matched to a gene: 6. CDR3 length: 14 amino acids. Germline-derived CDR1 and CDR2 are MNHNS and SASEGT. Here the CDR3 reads CASSPGGLGYGYTF. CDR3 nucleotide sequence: TGTGCCAGCAGTCCAGGGGGCTTAGGCTATGGCTACACCTTC.

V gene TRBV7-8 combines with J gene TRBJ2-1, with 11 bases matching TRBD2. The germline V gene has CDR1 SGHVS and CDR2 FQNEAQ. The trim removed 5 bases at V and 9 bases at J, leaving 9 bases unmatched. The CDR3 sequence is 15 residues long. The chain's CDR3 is CASSLWASGGSEQFF. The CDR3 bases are TGTGCCAGCAGCCTTTGGGCTAGCGGGGGGAGTGAGCAGTTCTTC.

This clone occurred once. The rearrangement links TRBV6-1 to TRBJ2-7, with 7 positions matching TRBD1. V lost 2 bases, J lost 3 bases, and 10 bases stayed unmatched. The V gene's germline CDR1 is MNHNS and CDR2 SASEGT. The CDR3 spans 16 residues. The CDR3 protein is CASSEYTGANIYEQYF. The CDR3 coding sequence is TGTGCCAGCAGTGAATACACAGGGGCAAATATCTACGAGCAGTACTTC.

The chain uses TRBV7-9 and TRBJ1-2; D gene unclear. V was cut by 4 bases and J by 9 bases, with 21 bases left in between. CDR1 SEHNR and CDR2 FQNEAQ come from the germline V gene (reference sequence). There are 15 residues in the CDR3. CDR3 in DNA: TGTGCCAGCAGCTCAGGAGGTGCGCGAAATCGGAGCTACACCTTC. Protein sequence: CASSSGGARNRSYTF.

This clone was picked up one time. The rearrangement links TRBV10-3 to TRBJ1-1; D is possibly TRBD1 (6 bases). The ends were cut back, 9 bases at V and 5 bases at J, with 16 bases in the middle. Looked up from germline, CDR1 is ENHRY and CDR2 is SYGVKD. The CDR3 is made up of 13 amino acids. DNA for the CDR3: TGTGCCATAGCGGACAGTTTAAGGACTGAAGCTTTCTTT. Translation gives CAIADSLRTEAFF.

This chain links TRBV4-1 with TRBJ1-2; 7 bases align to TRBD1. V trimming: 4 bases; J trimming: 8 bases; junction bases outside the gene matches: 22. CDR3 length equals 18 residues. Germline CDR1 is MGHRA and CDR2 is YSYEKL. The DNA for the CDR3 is TGCGCCAGCAGCCGCCATGCCCCAGGGGGGATTGGCGTTGGGGGCTACACCTTC. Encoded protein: CASSRHAPGGIGVGGYTF.

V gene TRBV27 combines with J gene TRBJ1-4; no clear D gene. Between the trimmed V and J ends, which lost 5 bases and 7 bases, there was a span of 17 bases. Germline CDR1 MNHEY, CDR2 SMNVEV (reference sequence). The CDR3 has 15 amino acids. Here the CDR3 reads CASSQGSGRGEKLFF. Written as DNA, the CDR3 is TGTGCCAGCAGTCAAGGCTCAGGACGGGGTGAAAAACTGTTTTTT.

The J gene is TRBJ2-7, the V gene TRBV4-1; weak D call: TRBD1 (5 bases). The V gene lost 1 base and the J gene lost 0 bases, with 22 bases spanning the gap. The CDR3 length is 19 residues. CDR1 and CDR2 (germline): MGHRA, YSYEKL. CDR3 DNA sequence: TGCGCCAGCAGCCAAGGGATACGACAGCAAAGAGAATTCTCCTACGAGCAGTACTTC. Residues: CASSQGIRQQREFSYEQYF.

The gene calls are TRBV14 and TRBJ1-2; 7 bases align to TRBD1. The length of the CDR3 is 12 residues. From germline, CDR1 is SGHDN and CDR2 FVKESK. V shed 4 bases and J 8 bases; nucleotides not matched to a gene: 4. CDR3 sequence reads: CASSLGQEGYTF. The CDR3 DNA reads TGTGCCAGCAGCCTTGGACAGGAAGGCTACACCTTC. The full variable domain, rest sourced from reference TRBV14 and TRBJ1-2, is EAGVTQFPSHSVIEKGQTVTLRCDPISGHDNLYWYRRVMGKEIKFLLHFVKESKQDESGMPNNRFLAERTGGTYSTLKVQPAELEDSGVYFCASSLGQEGYTFGSGTRLTVV.

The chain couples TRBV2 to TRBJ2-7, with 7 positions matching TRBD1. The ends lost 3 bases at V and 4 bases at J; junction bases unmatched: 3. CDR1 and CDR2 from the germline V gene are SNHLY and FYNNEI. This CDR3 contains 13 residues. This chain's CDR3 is CASSDDRAYEQYF. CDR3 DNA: TGTGCCAGCAGTGATGACAGGGCGTACGAGCAGTACTTC.

The CDR3 DNA follows: TGTGCCAGTAGTATTTATCAGCGGACTCAATCCTCCGCCACAGATACGCAGTATTTT. Translating gives CASSIYQRTQSSATDTQYF. The chain links TRBV19 to TRBJ2-3; tentatively, D is TRBD2 (5 bases). Germline V gives CDR1 LNHDA, CDR2 SQIVND (reference sequence). V was pared by 3 bases and J by 2 bases, with 24 bases between. This CDR3 is 19 amino acids long.

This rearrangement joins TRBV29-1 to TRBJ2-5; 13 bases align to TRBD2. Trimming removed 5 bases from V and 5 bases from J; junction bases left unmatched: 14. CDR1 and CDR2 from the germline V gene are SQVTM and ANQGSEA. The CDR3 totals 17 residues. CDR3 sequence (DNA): TGCAGCGTTCGAGGGCTTTTGACTAGCGGGGGGCTGGAGACCCAGTACTTC. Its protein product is CSVRGLLTSGGLETQYF.

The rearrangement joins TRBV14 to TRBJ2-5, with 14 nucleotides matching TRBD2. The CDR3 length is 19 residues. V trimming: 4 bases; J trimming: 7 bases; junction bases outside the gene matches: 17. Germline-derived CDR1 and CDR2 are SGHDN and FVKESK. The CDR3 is CASSPGTSGGEHAWGTQYF. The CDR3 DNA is TGTGCCAGCAGCCCCGGGACTAGCGGGGGTGAGCATGCTTGGGGGACCCAGTACTTC.

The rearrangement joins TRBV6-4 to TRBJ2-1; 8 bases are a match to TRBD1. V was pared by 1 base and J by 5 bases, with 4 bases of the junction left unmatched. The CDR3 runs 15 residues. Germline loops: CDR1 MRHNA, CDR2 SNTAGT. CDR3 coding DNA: TGTGCCAGCAGTGACTGGACAGGGAACAACAATGAGCAGTTCTTC. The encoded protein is CASSDWTGNNNEQFF.